Following are 30 T cell receptor beta chains from one sample sequenced in a study of blood T cell repertoires in COVID-19 (dated by TCRdb to the early 2020s). Libraries were made using the immunoSEQ multiplex PCR assay. TCRdb re-hosts the immuneACCESS table, in-frame sequences only. Its copies lack some clones; in the studies checked, an unresolved V gene accounts for under half of them, and the cause for the rest is not known. The sample contains 100,000 or so clones, more than 75% of them found a single time. 6% to 7.5% of the sample goes to the ten largest clones. Sequenced material: peripheral blood. The receptors shown here come from a man between 50 and 59 years old with active or convalescent COVID-19.

The chain couples TRBV29-1 to TRBJ1-1, with no clear D. Trimming removed 5 bases at V and 2 bases at J, with 12 bases between. Germline values: CDR1 SQVTM, CDR2 ANQGSEA. The CDR3 has 13 amino acids. CDR3 residues: CSVRRETNTEAFF. The CDR3 nucleotides read TGCAGCGTTCGGCGGGAGACCAACACTGAAGCTTTCTTT.

The chain carries TRBV7-2 and TRBJ2-1; 7 nucleotides align to TRBD1. V was clipped by 1 base and J by 3 bases; unmatched bases: 3. Germline-derived CDR1 and CDR2 are SGHTA and FQGNSA. The CDR3 extends over 15 amino acids. CDR3 in DNA: TGTGCCAGCAGCTTAGTTACAGGGGTCTACAATGAGCAGTTCTTC. Its protein is CASSLVTGVYNEQFF.

This clone has a single count. The V gene is TRBV9, the J gene TRBJ2-1; D is unresolved. Per germline, CDR1 SGDLS and CDR2 YYNGEE. This CDR3 contains 13 residues. V was trimmed by 2 bases and J by 6 bases, leaving 9 bases between them. The CDR3 region has the DNA TGTGCCAGCAGCGTGAGAGGTCTCAATGAGCAGTTCTTC. Protein: CASSVRGLNEQFF.

This clone was recorded once. This CDR3 reads CASSEWRDVYNEQFF. The CDR3, as DNA: TGTGCCAGCAGTGAATGGCGGGATGTATACAATGAGCAGTTCTTC. The genes are TRBV6-1 and TRBJ2-1; D might be TRBD2 (6 bases). Germline CDR1 and CDR2: MNHNS and SASEGT. Between the trimmed V and J ends, which lost 2 bases and 4 bases, there was a span of 12 bases. The CDR3 contains 15 residues.

The genes are TRBV11-2 and TRBJ2-1; TRBD1 aligns across 8 bases. With V trimmed by 2 bases and J by 2 bases, 5 bases remained unmatched. Germline V gene sequence: CDR1 SGHAT, CDR2 FQNNGV. The CDR3 consists of 16 residues. The CDR3 protein is CASSLLRDRTYNEQFF. As DNA, the CDR3 is TGTGCCAGCAGCTTACTCCGGGACAGGACCTACAATGAGCAGTTCTTC.

The rearrangement links TRBV10-1 to TRBJ1-6; a possible D gene is TRBD1 (6 bases). Looked up from germline, CDR1 is WNHNN and CDR2 is SYGVQD (reference sequence). The CDR3 consists of 13 residues. Trimming took off 6 bases at V and 10 bases at J, with 13 bases between the two ends. Here the CDR3 reads CASSDRLLSPLHF. DNA of the CDR3: TGCGCCAGCAGCGACAGGTTACTCTCACCCCTCCACTTT.

This clone was detected only once. This rearrangement joins TRBV11-2 to TRBJ2-1; 10 nucleotides align to TRBD2. The CDR3 is 16 residues long. The V gene's germline CDR1 is SGHAT and CDR2 FQNNGV. V dropped 4 bases and J dropped 10; count of bases not matched to a gene: 13. This CDR3 is CASSSAGASGGGEQFF. Written as DNA, the CDR3 is TGTGCCAGCAGCTCAGCAGGGGCTAGCGGGGGAGGCGAGCAGTTCTTC.

This sequence joins TRBV19 and TRBJ2-5; TRBD2 agrees at 15 bases. CDR1 is LNHDA, CDR2 SQIVND, per germline (reference sequence). Trimming took 1 base from V and 4 from J; bases not matched to a gene: 4. The CDR3 covers 17 residues. The CDR3 spells CASSIGTSGGAGETQYF. The CDR3 region has the DNA TGTGCCAGTAGTATAGGGACTAGCGGGGGGGCCGGAGAGACCCAGTACTTC.

V gene TRBV6-6 combines with J gene TRBJ2-7; 11 nucleotides match TRBD2. The CDR3 loop spans 14 amino acids. V gave up 4 bases and J gave up 7 bases; unmatched junction bases: 6. In germline, CDR1 is MNHNY, CDR2 SVGAGI (reference sequence). CDR3: CASSSIAGGREQYV. CDR3 nucleotide sequence: TGTGCCAGCAGTTCGATAGCGGGGGGGCGGGAGCAGTACGTC.

A few counts support this clone. J is TRBJ2-7 and V is TRBV9; 7 bases line up with TRBD1. The length of the CDR3 is 15 residues. Trimming at V came to 4 bases and at J to 7 bases, leaving 14 bases not matched to a gene. The germline CDR1 and CDR2 sequences are SGDLS and YYNGEE. CDR3 DNA sequence: TGTGCCAGCAGCCCAGCCGGGGACAGTCGTCCAGAGCAGTACTTC. It yields the protein CASSPAGDSRPEQYF.

The chain combines TRBV10-2 with TRBJ1-4, with D uncertain. Germline CDR1 and CDR2: WSHSY and SAAADI. The CDR3 contains 14 residues. V lost 3 bases, J lost 4 bases, and 9 bases lay in between. In nucleotides, the CDR3 is TGCGCCAGCAGTGATAGCGGGAATAATGAAAAACTGTTTTTT. It is translated as CASSDSGNNEKLFF.

The chain joins TRBV10-3 to TRBJ2-3, with 15 bases that match TRBD2. Trimming took 4 bases from V and 2 from J; bases not matched to a gene: 4. The CDR3 has 17 residues. Germline V gives CDR1 ENHRY, CDR2 SYGVKD. The CDR3 sequence is CAISARTSGGDTDTQYF. In DNA, the CDR3 is TGTGCCATCAGTGCGCGGACTAGCGGGGGGGACACAGATACGCAGTATTTT.

This clone was counted between two and nine times. The chain joins TRBV7-2 to TRBJ2-1; maybe TRBD2 (6 bases). V was pared by 4 bases and J by 4 bases, with 17 bases between. The CDR3 is 16 residues long. Germline CDR1 SGHTA, CDR2 FQGNSA. This CDR3 reads CASSSPRDSKYNEQFF. The CDR3 region has the DNA TGTGCCAGCAGCTCCCCCCGGGACTCCAAGTACAATGAGCAGTTCTTC.

This clone was seen only a few times. The chain carries TRBV10-1 and TRBJ2-1, with TRBD2 identical over 7 bases. The V gene's germline CDR1 is WNHNN and CDR2 SYGVQD (reference sequence). Trimming at V came to 2 bases and at J to 2 bases, leaving 0 bases not matched to a gene. This CDR3 has 14 amino acids. DNA for the CDR3: TGCGCCAGCAGTGAGGGACTAGCCTACAATGAGCAGTTCTTC. It is translated as CASSEGLAYNEQFF.

This chain links TRBV13 with TRBJ1-1; TRBD1 is a possible D gene (6 bases). Germline values: CDR1 PRHDT, CDR2 FYEKMQ (reference sequence). The CDR3 sequence is 14 residues long. V shed 0 bases and J shed 8 bases, with 13 bases lying between them. CDR3 residues: CASSLGAQGLEAFF. CDR3 bases: TGTGCCAGCAGCTTAGGCGCACAGGGATTGGAAGCTTTCTTT. The full variable domain, completed using reference TRBV13 and TRBJ1-1, is AAGVIQSPRHLIKEKRETATLKCYPIPRHDTVYWYQQGPGQDPQFLISFYEKMQSDKGSIPDRFSAQQFSDYHSELNMSSLELGDSALYFCASSLGAQGLEAFFGQGTRLTVV.

The DNA for the CDR3 is TGTGCCAGTAGTATAGCCAGGGGCCCTTACAATGAGCAGTTCTTC. It encodes CASSIARGPYNEQFF. The chain joins TRBV19 to TRBJ2-1; D possibly corresponds to TRBD1 (6 bases). The V and J ends lost 1 base and 4 bases respectively, with 11 bases between them. There are 15 residues in the CDR3. Germline CDR1 LNHDA, CDR2 SQIVND (reference sequence).

The chain joins TRBV5-1 to TRBJ2-1; 8 bases fit TRBD2. CDR1 and CDR2 (germline): SGHRS, YFSETQ. The V and J ends lost 4 bases and 12 bases, in that order; junction bases with no gene match: 12. The CDR3 has 14 amino acids. The CDR3 region is CASSPLSGAATQFF. The CDR3 DNA sequence: TGCGCCAGCAGCCCCCTTAGCGGGGCGGCTACGCAGTTCTTC.

V and J are TRBV6-5 and TRBJ1-1; TRBD1 is a possible D gene (5 bases). Germline-derived CDR1 and CDR2 are MNHEY and SVGAGI. The ends were cut back, 10 bases at V and 1 base at J, with 16 bases in the middle. There are 14 residues in the CDR3. The CDR3 DNA reads as TGTGCCACCAACTTGGGGCACCCGAACACTGAAGCTTTCTTT. Amino acid sequence: CATNLGHPNTEAFF.

This clone was counted between two and nine times. The chain carries TRBV6-6 and TRBJ2-3; maybe TRBD1 (5 bases). Germline V gene data show CDR1 as MNHNY and CDR2 as SVGAGI (reference sequence). The CDR3 extends over 13 amino acids. V lost 7 bases to trimming and J lost 5 bases, with 13 bases between them. CDR3 amino acids: CASKIGAIDTQYF. CDR3 sequence (DNA): TGTGCCAGCAAAATAGGGGCGATAGATACGCAGTATTTT.

This clone has just a few counts. The chain carries TRBV12-5 and TRBJ2-7; D possibly corresponds to TRBD1 (6 bases). CDR1 LGHNT and CDR2 FRNRAP come from the germline V gene. Trimming removed 3 bases at V and 5 bases at J, with 14 bases between. CDR3 length equals 14 residues. The CDR3 DNA follows: TGTGCTAGTGGTTTCAGGACAGCAAGCCACGAGCAGTACTTC. Translated: CASGFRTASHEQYF.

The V gene is TRBV3-1 (or the pseudogene TRBV3-2), the J gene TRBJ2-2, with 8 nucleotides matching TRBD1. This CDR3 has 15 amino acids. Trimming at V came to 4 bases and at J to 6 bases, leaving 7 bases not matched to a gene. From germline, CDR1 is LGHDT and CDR2 YNNKEL (reference sequence). This CDR3 reads CASSPNQGAAGELFF. DNA for the CDR3: TGTGCCAGCAGCCCTAACCAGGGGGCTGCCGGGGAGCTGTTTTTT.

This chain connects TRBV5-1 to TRBJ1-5; D is unclear. CDR1 is SGHRS, CDR2 YFSETQ, per germline. V lost 0 bases, J lost 2 bases, and 9 bases lay in between. This CDR3 contains 15 residues. CDR3 nucleotides: TGCGCCAGCAGCTTGGCAGGATCTGGCAATCAGCCCCAGCATTTT. Translation gives CASSLAGSGNQPQHF.

This clone was counted between two and nine times. This sample also contains other DNA sequences that code for the same CDR3. V and J are TRBV5-8 and TRBJ1-2, with TRBD1 matching 10 bases. Germline CDR1 reads SGHTS; CDR2 reads YDEGEE. With 2 bases clipped from V and 6 bases from J, the junction kept 1 base outside the gene matches. This CDR3 has 13 residues. CDR3 region: CASSFGQGDGYTF. Here the CDR3 DNA reads TGTGCCAGCAGCTTTGGACAGGGGGATGGCTACACCTTC.

The chain employs TRBV9 and TRBJ2-2; the D is unclear. Germline V gene sequence: CDR1 SGDLS, CDR2 YYNGEE. The CDR3 sequence is 13 residues long. Trimming pared 4 bases from V and 5 bases from J, leaving 9 bases between. CDR3: CASSPIPTGELFF. The CDR3 nucleotides are TGTGCCAGCAGCCCTATACCGACCGGGGAGCTGTTTTTT.

This clone was recorded at least ten times. This chain joins TRBV7-9 and TRBJ2-5, with D perhaps TRBD1 (6 bases). CDR1 is SEHNR, CDR2 FQNEAQ, per germline (reference sequence). V lost 6 bases and J 5 bases, leaving 22 bases between the germline ends. The CDR3 totals 16 residues. The DNA of the CDR3 is TGTGCCAGCAGTCGACAACTTCAGGGGTTACGGGAGACCCAGTACTTC. Its translation: CASSRQLQGLRETQYF.

The chain has TRBV28 and TRBJ2-7; possibly TRBD1 for D (5 bases). Trimming removed 3 bases at V and 0 bases at J, with 6 bases between. Looked up from germline, CDR1 is MDHEN and CDR2 is SYDVKM. There are 13 residues in the CDR3. CDR3: CASSFDSSYEQYV. In DNA, the CDR3 is TGTGCCAGCAGTTTCGACAGCTCCTACGAGCAGTACGTC.

The V gene is TRBV29-1, the J gene TRBJ1-6; tentatively, D is TRBD1 (5 bases). V lost 4 bases, J lost 8 bases, and 12 bases lay in between. The CDR3 is 13 amino acids. Per the germline V gene, CDR1 is SQVTM and CDR2 is ANQGSEA. The CDR3 DNA reads as TGCAGCGTTGCTCAGGGTGGGGATTCACCCCTCCACTTT. Amino acid sequence: CSVAQGGDSPLHF.

The DNA of the CDR3 is TGTGCCAGCAGCTCCCAGCGGGAACAGGGCCACGAGCAGTACTTC. Its protein product is CASSSQREQGHEQYF. This chain uses TRBV7-9 with TRBJ2-7; possibly TRBD2 for D (7 bases). V was cut by 4 bases and J by 5 bases, with 18 bases left in between. The CDR3 has 15 residues. Germline values: CDR1 SEHNR, CDR2 FQNEAQ (reference sequence).

The rearrangement uses TRBV2 and TRBJ2-7; D is perhaps TRBD2 (6 bases). Germline V gene lookup returns CDR1 SNHLY and CDR2 FYNNEI. V was trimmed by 4 bases and J by 0 bases, leaving 13 bases between them. The CDR3 extends over 15 amino acids. In DNA, the CDR3 is TGTGCCAGCAGTGGGGTGGCGGGGTACTCCTACGAGCAGTACTTC. It is translated as CASSGVAGYSYEQYF.

The genes are TRBV2 and TRBJ1-1; TRBD1 agrees at 8 bases. Germline CDR1 and CDR2: SNHLY and FYNNEI. The CDR3 has 15 amino acids. V lost 5 bases, J lost 3 bases, and 8 bases stayed unmatched. CDR3 in DNA: TGTGCCAGCAGTCTTATGCAGGGGGCTGACACTGAAGCTTTCTTT. As protein: CASSLMQGADTEAFF.